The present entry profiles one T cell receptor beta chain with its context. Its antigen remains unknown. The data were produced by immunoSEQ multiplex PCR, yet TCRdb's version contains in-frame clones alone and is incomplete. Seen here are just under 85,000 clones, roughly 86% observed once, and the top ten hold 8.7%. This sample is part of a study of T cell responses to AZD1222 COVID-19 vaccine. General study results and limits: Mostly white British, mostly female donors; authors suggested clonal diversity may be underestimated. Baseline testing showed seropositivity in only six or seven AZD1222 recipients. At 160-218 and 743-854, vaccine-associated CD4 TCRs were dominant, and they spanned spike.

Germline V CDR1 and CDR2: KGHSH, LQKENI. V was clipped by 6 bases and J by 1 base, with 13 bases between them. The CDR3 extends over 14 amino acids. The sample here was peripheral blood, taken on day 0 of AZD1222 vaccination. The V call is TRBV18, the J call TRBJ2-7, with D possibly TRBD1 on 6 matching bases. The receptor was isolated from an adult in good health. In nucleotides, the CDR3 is TGTGCCAGCTCGCCAAAACAGGGTTCCTACGAGCAGTACTTC. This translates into CASSPKQGSYEQYF.